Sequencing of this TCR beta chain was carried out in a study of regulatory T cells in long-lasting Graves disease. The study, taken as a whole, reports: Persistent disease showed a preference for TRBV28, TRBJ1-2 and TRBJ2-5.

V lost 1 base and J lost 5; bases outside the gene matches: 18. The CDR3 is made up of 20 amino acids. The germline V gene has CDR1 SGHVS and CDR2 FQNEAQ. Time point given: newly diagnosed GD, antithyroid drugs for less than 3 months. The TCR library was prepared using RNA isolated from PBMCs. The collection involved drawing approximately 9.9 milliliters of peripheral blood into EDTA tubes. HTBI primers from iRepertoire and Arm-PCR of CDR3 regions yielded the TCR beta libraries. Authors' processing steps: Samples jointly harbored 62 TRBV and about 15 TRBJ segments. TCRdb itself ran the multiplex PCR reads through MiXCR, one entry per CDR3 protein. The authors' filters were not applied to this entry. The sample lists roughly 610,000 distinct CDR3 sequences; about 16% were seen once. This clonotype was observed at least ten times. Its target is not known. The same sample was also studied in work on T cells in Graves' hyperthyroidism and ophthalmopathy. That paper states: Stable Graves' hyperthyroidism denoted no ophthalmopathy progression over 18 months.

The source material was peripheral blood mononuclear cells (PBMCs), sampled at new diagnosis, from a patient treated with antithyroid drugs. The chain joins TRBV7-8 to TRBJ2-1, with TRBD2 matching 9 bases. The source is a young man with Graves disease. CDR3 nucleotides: TGTGCCAGCAGCTTAGGGCCCGCGACTAGCGGCTTCCCCCGGGACAATGAGCAGTTCTTC. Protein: CASSLGPATSGFPRDNEQFF.